The 7 T cell receptor beta chains in this list originate from one sample, sequenced in a study of beta chain features in type 1 diabetes. Whole-study results and caveats: Among all four CD4+ subsets, Type 1 diabetes patients had TCRB CDR3s that were moderately but significantly shorter.

Since all of the isolated RNA was reverse transcribed, expressed TCRB transcripts were what got sequenced. Repertoires were generated with immunoSEQ multiplex PCR, while TCRdb's copy carries only in-frame clones and drops some. The sample gives hundreds of thousands of clones, more than 13% of which show up once; roughly 0.04% is in the top ten. Their antigens are not known. Sequencing used naive CD4+ T cells from blood. The receptors were sampled from a man aged 18 to 35 with type 1 diabetes.

The table lists this clone with a few counts. The genes are TRBV27 and TRBJ2-7, with a tentative D call TRBD2 (5 bases). CDR1 and CDR2 from the germline V gene are MNHEY and SMNVEV (reference sequence). V gave up 2 bases and J gave up 2 bases, with 7 bases separating them. This CDR3 comprises 13 residues. The DNA for the CDR3 is TGTGCCAGCAGTTTAGAGGGAGCCTACGAGCAGTACTTC. Residues: CASSLEGAYEQYF.

A few counts support this clone. The chain carries TRBV2 and TRBJ1-5; TRBD1 is a possible D gene (6 bases). CDR1 is SNHLY, CDR2 FYNNEI, per germline. The V end lost 8 bases, the J end lost 1 base, and 9 bases lay between the germline ends. This CDR3 comprises 13 residues. CDR3 loop: CASHRVSNQPQHF. The DNA for the CDR3 is TGTGCCAGCCACAGGGTCAGCAATCAGCCCCAGCATTTT. The full variable domain, its missing parts supplied by reference TRBV2 and TRBJ1-5, is EPEVTQTPSHQVTQMGQEVILRCVPISNHLYFYWYRQILGQKVEFLVSFYNNEISEKSEIFDDQFSVERPDGSNFTLKIRSTKLEDSAMYFCASHRVSNQPQHFGDGTRLSIL.

The chain employs TRBV25-1 and TRBJ1-2; no definite D call. This CDR3 region has 13 residues. The ends were cut back, 4 bases at V and 2 bases at J, with 8 bases in the middle. Germline CDR1 and CDR2: MGHDK and SYGVNS. The CDR3 nucleotides read TGTGCCAGCAGTGCCTCAGCAAACTATGGCTACACCTTC. Amino acids: CASSASANYGYTF.

The V call is TRBV6-1, the J call TRBJ2-3; 8 bases agree with TRBD1. J was trimmed by 6 bases and V by 4 bases; bases with no gene match: 3. The CDR3 contains 13 residues. The germline gives CDR1 MNHNS, CDR2 SASEGT. The CDR3 is CASSARDRDTQYF. The CDR3 DNA follows: TGTGCCAGCAGTGCCCGGGACAGGGATACGCAGTATTTT.

V is TRBV9 and J is TRBJ2-7; maybe TRBD1 (5 bases). The germline V gene has CDR1 SGDLS and CDR2 YYNGEE. V was shortened by 1 base and J by 5 bases, with 7 bases between the two germline ends. The CDR3 is 12 amino acids. The DNA for the CDR3 is TGTGCCAGCAGCGTACAGGGTGACGAGCAGTACTTC. Its protein product is CASSVQGDEQYF.

This clone was counted between two and nine times. The chain employs TRBV9 and TRBJ1-5; D is uncertain. The germline V and J ends were trimmed by 0 bases and 6 bases, with 13 bases remaining between them. The CDR3 covers 15 residues. The germline gives CDR1 SGDLS, CDR2 YYNGEE. The CDR3 DNA reads TGTGCCAGCAGCGTAGGTGAGGTCCCGGCTCAGCCCCAGCATTTT. Protein product: CASSVGEVPAQPQHF.

The CDR3 protein is CASRGLASGAYEQYF. DNA for the CDR3: TGTGCCAGTAGGGGACTAGCGTCTGGGGCCTACGAGCAGTACTTC. The chain couples TRBV19 to TRBJ2-7, with 10 nucleotides matching TRBD2. Losses at the gene ends were 6 bases for V and 2 bases for J; bases not matched to a gene: 7. CDR1 and CDR2 (germline): LNHDA, SQIVND (reference sequence). The CDR3 runs 15 residues. Looking up the rest from reference TRBV19 and TRBJ2-7 gives the full variable domain: DGGITQSPKYLFRKEGQNVTLSCEQNLNHDAMYWYRQDPGQGLRLIYYSQIVNDFQKGDIAEGYSVSREKKESFPLTVTSAQKNPTAFYLCASRGLASGAYEQYFGPGTRLTVT.